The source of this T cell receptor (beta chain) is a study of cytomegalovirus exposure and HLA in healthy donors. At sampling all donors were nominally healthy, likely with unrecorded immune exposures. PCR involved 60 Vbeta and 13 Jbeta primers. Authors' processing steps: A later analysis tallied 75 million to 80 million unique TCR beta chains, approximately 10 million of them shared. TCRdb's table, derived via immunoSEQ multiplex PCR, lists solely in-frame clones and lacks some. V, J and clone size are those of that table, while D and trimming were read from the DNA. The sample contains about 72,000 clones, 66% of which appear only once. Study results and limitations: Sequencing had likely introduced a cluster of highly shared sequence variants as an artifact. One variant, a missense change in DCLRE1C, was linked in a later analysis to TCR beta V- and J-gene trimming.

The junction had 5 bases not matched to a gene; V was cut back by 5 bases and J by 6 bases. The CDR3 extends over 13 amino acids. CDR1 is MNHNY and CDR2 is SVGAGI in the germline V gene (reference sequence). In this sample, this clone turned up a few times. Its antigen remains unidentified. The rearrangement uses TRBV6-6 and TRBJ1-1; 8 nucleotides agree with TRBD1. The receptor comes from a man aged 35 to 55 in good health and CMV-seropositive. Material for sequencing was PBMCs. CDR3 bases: TGTGCCAGCAGTAGGACAGGGTATCCTGAAGCTTTCTTT. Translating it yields CASSRTGYPEAFF.